The rows below give T cell receptor beta chains drawn from one sample of a study of blood T cell repertoires in COVID-19. Clones were read by immunoSEQ multiplex PCR, and TCRdb kept only the in-frame ones, dropping some. The data show 150,000 to 200,000 clones, roughly 79% seen once. Sequencing was done on a sample of peripheral blood. These TCRs come from a man in his 60s with active or convalescent COVID-19. CDR3s include the opening cysteine and the closing phenylalanine or tryptophan. D genes are given only for firm matches. Not every row has a clone size; where given, it reads once, few, many or a size class.

v_call	j_call	d_call	clone_size	cdr3_nt	cdr3_aa
TRBV24-1	TRBJ2-3	TRBD2	NA	TGTGCCACCAGTGATTCGTTAGCGGGGGGCACAGATACGCAGTATTTT	CATSDSLAGGTDTQYF
TRBV2	TRBJ2-7	TRBD1	NA	TGTGCCAGCAGTGCTGACAGGGGCTCCTACGAGCAGTACTTC	CASSADRGSYEQYF
TRBV19	TRBJ2-4	NA	NA	TGTGCCAGTCGGGGGATCGGACACTTC	CASRGIGHF
TRBV7-3	TRBJ2-1	TRBD2	once	TGTGCCAGCAGCTTAACCCGCACTAGCGCGTTATACAATGAGCAGTTCTTC	CASSLTRTSALYNEQFF
TRBV10-2	TRBJ2-7	NA	NA	TGCGCCAGCAGCCCCGGTACAGGGCGTGACGAGCAGTACTTC	CASSPGTGRDEQYF
TRBV28	TRBJ2-1	NA	NA	TGTGCCAGCAGTGAGACCCTCGGGGGGCAGTTCTTC	CASSETLGGQFF
TRBV28	TRBJ1-1	NA	many	TGTGCCAGCAGTTTGGGGCTCGTATCTTTCTTT	CASSLGLVSFF
TRBV27	TRBJ2-7	TRBD2	NA	TGTGCCAGCAGTCACAAGCGGGGGGGCTACGAGCAGTACTTC	CASSHKRGGYEQYF
TRBV5-1	TRBJ1-3	NA	NA	TGCGCCAGCAGCCTACAACAGGGCCTCGGAAACACCATATATTTT	CASSLQQGLGNTIYF
TRBV5-4	TRBJ2-1	NA	NA	TGTGCCAGCAGCTCGACAGGTTACAATGAGCAGTTCTTC	CASSSTGYNEQFF
TRBV5-4	TRBJ2-5	NA	NA	TGTGCCAGCAGCTTGGAACAGGCGGAGACCCAGTACTTC	CASSLEQAETQYF
TRBV3-1/TRBV3-2	TRBJ2-5	NA	NA	TGTGCCAGCAGCCACAGGGGAGGGGCAGAGACCCAGTACTTC	CASSHRGGAETQYF
TRBV18	TRBJ1-4	NA	many	TGTGCCAGCTCACCAGCCCGAGGTGAAGAACTGTTTTTT	CASSPARGEELFF
TRBV7-2	TRBJ1-4	TRBD1	NA	TGTGCCAGCAGCCCCCGACAGGGTTGGAGTGAAAAACTGTTTTTT	CASSPRQGWSEKLFF
TRBV5-1	TRBJ2-1	TRBD2	once	TGCGCCAGCAGCCCGCAACCCCTACTAGCGGGAGACCACAATGAGCAGTTCTTC	CASSPQPLLAGDHNEQFF
TRBV7-2	TRBJ2-3	NA	NA	TGTGCCAGCAGCTTTGGGGGCTACACAGATACGCAGTATTTT	CASSFGGYTDTQYF
TRBV5-1	TRBJ1-4	TRBD1	NA	TGCGCCAGCAGCCCGGTTGGGACAGGGGTTGGACTGTTTTTT	CASSPVGTGVGLFF
TRBV28	TRBJ1-4	NA	NA	TGTGCCAGCAGTCCGAAGGGGTTTGAAAAACTGTTTTTT	CASSPKGFEKLFF
TRBV5-1	TRBJ1-5	NA	once	TGCGCCAGCAGCTTGACAGGTGACAATCAGCCCCAGCATTTT	CASSLTGDNQPQHF
TRBV27	TRBJ2-3	TRBD2	NA	TGTGCCAGCAGTACGGGACTAGCGGGCCTTACAGATACGCAGTATTTT	CASSTGLAGLTDTQYF
TRBV11-2	TRBJ2-1	TRBD2	once	TGTGCCAGCAGCCCGACTAGCGGATCATACAATGAGCAGTTCTTC	CASSPTSGSYNEQFF
TRBV19	TRBJ2-1	TRBD2	NA	TGTGCCAGTAGCTGGGGGGGAAGATACAATGAGCAGTTCTTC	CASSWGGRYNEQFF
TRBV4-3	TRBJ2-2	TRBD2	NA	TGCGCCAGCAGCCAATTCGCGGGAGGGCCCTGGGGCGGGGAGCTGTTTTTT	CASSQFAGGPWGGELFF
TRBV29-1	TRBJ2-5	TRBD2	NA	TGCAGCGTTGCTAGCGGTCAAGAGACCCAGTACTTC	CSVASGQETQYF
TRBV2	TRBJ2-7	NA	NA	TGTGCCAGCAGTGAAGCCGGGTCCTACCTTGGGGAGCAGTACTTC	CASSEAGSYLGEQYF
TRBV5-5	TRBJ1-6	NA	NA	TGTGCCAGCAGCGTGGGCCCGGGCTCCTATAATTCACCCCTCCACTTT	CASSVGPGSYNSPLHF
TRBV9	TRBJ1-1	NA	NA	TGTGCCAGCAGCGTAGGGCACACTGAAGCTTTCTTT	CASSVGHTEAFF
TRBV7-2	TRBJ2-1	TRBD1	NA	TGTGCCAGCAGCTCAAACCGAGGACAGGGCGACCAGTTCTTC	CASSSNRGQGDQFF
TRBV6-5	TRBJ2-3	TRBD2	NA	TGTGCCAGCGCTGGAGGACTAGTGTTAGCAGATACGCAGTATTTT	CASAGGLVLADTQYF
TRBV5-5	TRBJ2-3	TRBD2	NA	TGTGCCAGCAGCTGGCGGGAGTCCCCAGATACGCAGTATTTT	CASSWRESPDTQYF
TRBV19	TRBJ1-1	TRBD1	NA	TGTGCCAGTAGTATAGAGGCAGGGGGCGCGGACACTGAAGCTTTCTTT	CASSIEAGGADTEAFF
TRBV5-1	TRBJ2-7	NA	NA	TGCGCCAGCAGCTTGTTAAACCCAGGGGCTAACGAGCAGTACTTC	CASSLLNPGANEQYF
TRBV19	TRBJ2-1	NA	NA	TGTGCCAGTAGCCAATACAATGAGCAGTTCTTC	CASSQYNEQFF
TRBV5-1	TRBJ2-1	TRBD1	few	TGCGCCAGCAGCTTGTCCCCTCCGGGACAGGGTGGCAATGAGCAGTTCTTC	CASSLSPPGQGGNEQFF
TRBV2	TRBJ1-1	TRBD1	few	TGTGCCAGCAGCCTGAAGACAGGGATTAACACTGAAGCTTTCTTT	CASSLKTGINTEAFF
TRBV4-3	TRBJ1-2	NA	NA	TGCGCCAGCAGCCAAGATTGGGGCGACTATGGCTACACCTTC	CASSQDWGDYGYTF
TRBV6-6	TRBJ1-5	TRBD1	NA	TGTGCCAGCAGTTACTCGACAGGGGCTAGCAATCAGCCCCAGCATTTT	CASSYSTGASNQPQHF
TRBV7-2	TRBJ2-5	TRBD1	NA	TGTGCCAGCAGCGTAAGACAGGGCGGAGAGACCCAGTACTTC	CASSVRQGGETQYF
TRBV24-1	TRBJ1-5	NA	once	TGTGCCACCAGTGATTTTGAGCAGCCCCAGCATTTT	CATSDFEQPQHF
TRBV29-1	TRBJ2-7	NA	NA	TGCAGCGGGGGGAGAAGCCCCTACGAGCAGTACTTC	CSGGRSPYEQYF
TRBV19	TRBJ1-1	TRBD1	NA	TGTGCCAGTAGTAGCACAGGGGGGTACACTGAAGCTTTCTTT	CASSSTGGYTEAFF
TRBV27	TRBJ2-1	TRBD2	NA	TGTGCCAGCAGTTTAGACGGGAGGCCACTCAATGAGCAGTTCTTC	CASSLDGRPLNEQFF
TRBV29-1	TRBJ2-2	TRBD2	NA	TGCAGCGTGGGGGCTAGCGGGACCGGCACCGGGGAGCTGTTTTTT	CSVGASGTGTGELFF
TRBV12-3/TRBV12-4	TRBJ2-2	NA	NA	TGTGCCACGACTATAGCGCGCGGGGAGCTGTTTTTT	CATTIARGELFF
TRBV5-1	TRBJ2-7	TRBD1	NA	TGCGCCAGCAGCGCCACCGGGACAGGGAGCGAGCAGTACTTC	CASSATGTGSEQYF
TRBV14	TRBJ2-1	TRBD2	NA	TGTGCCAGCAGCCAACAAGCGGGGCGGTATGAGCAGTTCTTC	CASSQQAGRYEQFF
TRBV5-1	TRBJ2-7	NA	NA	TGCGCCAGCAGCCACGGAGTTCCGGGCGAGCAGTACTTC	CASSHGVPGEQYF
TRBV9	TRBJ2-2	NA	NA	TGTGCCAGCAGCGCCCAGGGGAGTAGGGACACCGGGGAGCTGTTTTTT	CASSAQGSRDTGELFF
TRBV28	TRBJ2-7	TRBD1	few	TGTGCCAGCAGCCTTTCCCCGGGTTTAGGGACAGCTTCCTACGAGCAGTACTTC	CASSLSPGLGTASYEQYF
TRBV13	TRBJ2-1	TRBD2	NA	TGTGCCAGCTTCTCAGCGGGAGCCTGGGTTTCGGCCAATGAGCAGTTCTTC	CASFSAGAWVSANEQFF
TRBV19	TRBJ2-7	NA	NA	TGTGCCAGTAGTATAGCACAGGGATACGAGCAGTACTTC	CASSIAQGYEQYF
TRBV5-1	TRBJ1-5	NA	NA	TGCGCCAGCAGCTTGGCAGGGGGCAATCAGCCCCAGCATTTT	CASSLAGGNQPQHF
TRBV7-8	TRBJ2-1	NA	NA	TGTGCCAGTTCACAGGGAAACTACAATGAGCAGTTCTTC	CASSQGNYNEQFF
TRBV19	TRBJ1-5	NA	NA	TGTGCCAGTAGTACCAGACAGACGGGAGAACAGCCCCAGCATTTT	CASSTRQTGEQPQHF
TRBV6-5	TRBJ1-2	TRBD1	NA	TGTGCCAGCAGCAGGGGGCACTATGGCTACACCTTC	CASSRGHYGYTF
TRBV24-1	TRBJ2-2	NA	once	TGTGCCACCAGTGCACAGGTGAACACCGGGGAGCTGTTTTTT	CATSAQVNTGELFF
TRBV5-1	TRBJ2-5	NA	NA	TGCGCCAGCAGCTTGGTGGCCGGGAAAGGAGAGACCCAGTACTTC	CASSLVAGKGETQYF
TRBV9	TRBJ2-1	TRBD2	once	TGTGCCAGCAGCGTTAGCGGGAGGGCCGACAATGAGCAGTTCTTC	CASSVSGRADNEQFF
TRBV5-1	TRBJ1-4	NA	NA	TGCGCCAGCAGCTTGCCCGGGGAGAAAAAACTGTTTTTT	CASSLPGEKKLFF